This TCR beta chain appears in the sequencing data of a study of shared clonotypes between healthy human individuals. Overall study findings and caveats: When compared with the clonotypes that were shared by all four sorted-subset donors, the non-shared clonotypes turned out to have lower generation probabilities.

Germline CDR1 and CDR2: MNHEY and SMNVEV (reference sequence). Trimming left V 0 bases short and J 10 bases short, with 18 bases between. The CDR3 loop spans 15 amino acids. Comments on this clone: Its antigen remains unidentified.

An even split of each subset's genomic DNA across several immunoSEQ plates was performed. The DNA input per sorted-subset replicate PCR was roughly 180 ng, corresponding to around 28,000 T cell genomes. Assay used: immunoSEQ multiplex PCR; TCRdb lists only in-frame clones, some missing. Here the sample spans 600,000 to 750,000 clones, around 91% being singletons. This chain joins TRBV27 and TRBJ1-1; D may be TRBD1 (5 bases). The source of this sequence is a man between 18 and 29 years old in good health. Some clones in this sample may be carry-over from other donors' samples. Sequenced material: memory CD8+ T cells from PBMCs. Subset in this sample: CD45RO+ cells pooled with CCR7-negative TemRA cells. CDR3 nucleotide sequence: TGTGCCAGCAGTTTATCGATGGGGGGGTGGGCGGCAGCTTTCTTT. Amino acids: CASSLSMGGWAAAFF.